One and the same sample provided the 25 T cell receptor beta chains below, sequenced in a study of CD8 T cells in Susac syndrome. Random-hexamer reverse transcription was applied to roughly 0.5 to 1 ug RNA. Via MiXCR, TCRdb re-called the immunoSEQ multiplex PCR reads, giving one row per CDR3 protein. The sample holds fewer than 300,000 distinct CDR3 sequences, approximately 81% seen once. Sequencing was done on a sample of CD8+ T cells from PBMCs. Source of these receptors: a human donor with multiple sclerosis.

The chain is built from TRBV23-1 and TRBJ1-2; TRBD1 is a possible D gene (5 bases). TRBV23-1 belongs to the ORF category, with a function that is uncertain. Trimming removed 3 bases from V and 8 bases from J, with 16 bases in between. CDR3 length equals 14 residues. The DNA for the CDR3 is TGCGCCAGCAGTCATATCAGGGATAGTTGGGGCTACACCTTC. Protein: CASSHIRDSWGYTF.

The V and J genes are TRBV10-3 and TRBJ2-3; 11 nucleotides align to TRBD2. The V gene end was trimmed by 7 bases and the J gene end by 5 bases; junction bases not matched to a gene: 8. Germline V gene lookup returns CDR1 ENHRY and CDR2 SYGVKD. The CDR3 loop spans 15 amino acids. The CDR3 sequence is CAIKKASGRIDTQYF. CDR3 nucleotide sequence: TGTGCCATCAAGAAGGCTAGCGGGAGGATAGATACGCAGTATTTT.

The DNA for the CDR3 is TGTGCCAGCAGTTACGGGGGGACAGATGGCTACACCTTC. Amino acid sequence: CASSYGGTDGYTF. The J gene is TRBJ1-2, the V gene TRBV6-6; 7 nucleotides agree with TRBD1. V was clipped by 2 bases and J by 6 bases; unmatched bases: 3. Germline lookup yields CDR1 MNHNY and CDR2 SVGAGI (reference sequence). The CDR3 has 13 residues.

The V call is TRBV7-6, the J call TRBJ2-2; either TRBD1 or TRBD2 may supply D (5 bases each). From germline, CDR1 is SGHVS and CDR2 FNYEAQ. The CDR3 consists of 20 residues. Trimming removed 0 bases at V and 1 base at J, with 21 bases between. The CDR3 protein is CASSLAWRPGPQRNTGELFF. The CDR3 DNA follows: TGTGCCAGCAGCTTAGCATGGCGACCGGGACCCCAACGGAACACCGGGGAGCTGTTTTTT.

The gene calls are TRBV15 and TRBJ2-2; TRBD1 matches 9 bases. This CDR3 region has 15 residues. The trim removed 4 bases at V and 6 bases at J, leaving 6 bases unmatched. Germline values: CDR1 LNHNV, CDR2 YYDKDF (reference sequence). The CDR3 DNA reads TGTGCCACCAGCAAGGAACAGGGGGCATCCGGGGAGCTGTTTTTT. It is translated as CATSKEQGASGELFF.

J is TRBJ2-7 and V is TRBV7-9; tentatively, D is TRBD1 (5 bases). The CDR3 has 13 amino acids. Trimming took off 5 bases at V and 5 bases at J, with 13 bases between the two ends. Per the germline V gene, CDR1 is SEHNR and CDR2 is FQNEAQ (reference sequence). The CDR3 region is CASSLGVFDEQYF. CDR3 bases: TGTGCCAGCAGCCTAGGGGTCTTTGACGAGCAGTACTTC.

CDR3 sequence: CASRGLAGGARAWTDTQYF. In DNA, the CDR3 is TGTGCCAGCAGAGGACTAGCGGGAGGAGCCCGGGCGTGGACAGATACGCAGTATTTT. The chain combines TRBV3-1 with TRBJ2-3; TRBD2 matches at 14 bases. The V gene's germline CDR1 is LGHDT and CDR2 YNNKEL (reference sequence). The V and J ends lost 6 bases and 3 bases, in that order; junction bases with no gene match: 14. The CDR3 runs to 19 residues.

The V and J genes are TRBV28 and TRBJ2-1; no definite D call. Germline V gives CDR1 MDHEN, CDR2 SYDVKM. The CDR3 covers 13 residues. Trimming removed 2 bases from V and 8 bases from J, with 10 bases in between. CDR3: CASSLASSYEQFF. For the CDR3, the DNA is TGTGCCAGCAGTTTAGCCTCTTCTTATGAGCAGTTCTTC.

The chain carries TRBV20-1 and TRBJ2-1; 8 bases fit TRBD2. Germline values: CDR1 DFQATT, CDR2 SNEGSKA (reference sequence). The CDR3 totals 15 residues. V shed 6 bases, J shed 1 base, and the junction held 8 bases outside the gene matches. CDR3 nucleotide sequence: TGCAGTGCCATAGGACTAGCTTCTTCCTACAATGAGCAGTTCTTC. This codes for CSAIGLASSYNEQFF.

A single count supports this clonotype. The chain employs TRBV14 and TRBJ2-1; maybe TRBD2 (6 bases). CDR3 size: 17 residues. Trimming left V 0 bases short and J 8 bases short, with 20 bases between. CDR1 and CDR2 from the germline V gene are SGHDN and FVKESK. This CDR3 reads CASSQEWRDAGWDEQFF. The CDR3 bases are TGTGCCAGCAGCCAAGAATGGCGGGACGCAGGGTGGGATGAGCAGTTCTTC.

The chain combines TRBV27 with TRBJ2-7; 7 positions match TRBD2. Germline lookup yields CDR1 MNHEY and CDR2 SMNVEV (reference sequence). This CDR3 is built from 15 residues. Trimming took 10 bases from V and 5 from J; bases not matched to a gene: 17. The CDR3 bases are TGTGCCACCTCCGTAGGTGGGAGGGCCCGCGACGAGCAGTACTTC. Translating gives CATSVGGRARDEQYF.

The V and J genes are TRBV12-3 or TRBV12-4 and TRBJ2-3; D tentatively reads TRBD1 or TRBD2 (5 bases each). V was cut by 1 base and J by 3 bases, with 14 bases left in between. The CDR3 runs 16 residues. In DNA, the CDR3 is TGTGCCAGCAGTTTAGGGCAGGGAGAGGGGACAGATACGCAGTATTTT. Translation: CASSLGQGEGTDTQYF.

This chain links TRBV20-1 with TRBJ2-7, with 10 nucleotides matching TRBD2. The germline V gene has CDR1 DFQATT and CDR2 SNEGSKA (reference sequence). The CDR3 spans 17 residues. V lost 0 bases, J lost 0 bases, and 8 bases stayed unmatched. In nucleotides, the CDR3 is TGCAGTGCTAGAGATTTGGAGACTAGCGGGCGCTCCTACGAGCAGTACTTC. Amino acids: CSARDLETSGRSYEQYF.

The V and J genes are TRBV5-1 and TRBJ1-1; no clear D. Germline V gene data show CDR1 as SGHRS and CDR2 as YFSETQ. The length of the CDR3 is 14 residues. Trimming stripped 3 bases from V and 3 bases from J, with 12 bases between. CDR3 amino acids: CASSWGGVDTEAFF. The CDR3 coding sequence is TGCGCCAGCAGCTGGGGTGGTGTGGACACTGAAGCTTTCTTT. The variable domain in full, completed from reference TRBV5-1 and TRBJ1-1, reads KAGVTQTPRYLIKTRGQQVTLSCSPISGHRSVSWYQQTPGQGLQFLFEYFSETQRNKGNFPGRFSGRQFSNSRSEMNVSTLELGDSALYLCASSWGGVDTEAFFGQGTRLTVV.

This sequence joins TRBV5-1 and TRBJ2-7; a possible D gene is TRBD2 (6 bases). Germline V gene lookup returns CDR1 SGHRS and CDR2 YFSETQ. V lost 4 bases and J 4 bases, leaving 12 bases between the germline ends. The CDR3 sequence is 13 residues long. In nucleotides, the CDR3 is TGCGCCAGCAGCCACCCGGCGGGGTACGAGCAGTACTTC. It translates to CASSHPAGYEQYF.

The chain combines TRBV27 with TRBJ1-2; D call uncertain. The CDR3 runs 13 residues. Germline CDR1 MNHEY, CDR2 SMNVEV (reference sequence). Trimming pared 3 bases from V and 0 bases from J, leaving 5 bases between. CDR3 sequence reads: CASSFATNYGYTF. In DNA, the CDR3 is TGTGCCAGCAGTTTTGCCACTAACTATGGCTACACCTTC.

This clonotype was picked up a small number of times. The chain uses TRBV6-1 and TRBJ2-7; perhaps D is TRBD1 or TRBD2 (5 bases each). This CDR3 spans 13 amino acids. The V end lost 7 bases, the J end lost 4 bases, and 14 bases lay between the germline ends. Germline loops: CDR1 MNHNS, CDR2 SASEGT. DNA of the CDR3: TGTGCCAGCACCCCTGGGGGAAGGTACGAGCAGTACTTC. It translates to CASTPGGRYEQYF.

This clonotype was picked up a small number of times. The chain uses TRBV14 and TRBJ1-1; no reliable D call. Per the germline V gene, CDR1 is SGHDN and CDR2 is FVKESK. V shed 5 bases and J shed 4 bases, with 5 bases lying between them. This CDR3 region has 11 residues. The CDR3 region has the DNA TGTGCCAGCAGCGGAGCCACTGAAGCTTTCTTT. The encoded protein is CASSGATEAFF.

The CDR3 spells CASSQTGVGEQYF. CDR3 DNA sequence: TGTGCCAGCAGCCAGACAGGGGTCGGCGAGCAGTACTTC. The V and J genes are TRBV7-3 and TRBJ2-7, with TRBD1 identical over 8 bases. Losses at the gene ends were 5 bases for V and 6 bases for J; bases not matched to a gene: 6. Germline CDR1 SGHTA, CDR2 FQGTGA. The CDR3 has 13 amino acids.

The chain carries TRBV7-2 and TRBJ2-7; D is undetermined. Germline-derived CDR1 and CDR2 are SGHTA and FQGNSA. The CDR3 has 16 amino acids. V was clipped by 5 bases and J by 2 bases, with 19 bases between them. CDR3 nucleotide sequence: TGTGCCAGCAGCCCTACGGTGTCAATTTCAGCCTACGAGCAGTACTTC. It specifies CASSPTVSISAYEQYF. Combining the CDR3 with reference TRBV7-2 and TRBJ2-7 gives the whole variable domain GAGVSQSPSNKVTEKGKDVELRCDPISGHTALYWYRQSLGQGLEFLIYFQGNSAPDKSGLPSDRFSAERTGGSVSTLTIQRTQQEDSAVYLCASSPTVSISAYEQYFGPGTRLTVT.

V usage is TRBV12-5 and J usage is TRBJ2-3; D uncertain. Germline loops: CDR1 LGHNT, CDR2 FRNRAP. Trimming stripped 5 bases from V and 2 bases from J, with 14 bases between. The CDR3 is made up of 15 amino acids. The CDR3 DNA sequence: TGTGCTAGTGGTCGTCAGTGGGATATCACAGATACGCAGTATTTT. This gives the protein CASGRQWDITDTQYF.

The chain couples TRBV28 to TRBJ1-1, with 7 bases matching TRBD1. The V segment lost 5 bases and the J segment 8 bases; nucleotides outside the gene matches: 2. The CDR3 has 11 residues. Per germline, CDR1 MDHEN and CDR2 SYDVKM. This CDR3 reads CASSQGGEAFF. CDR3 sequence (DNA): TGTGCCAGCAGTCAGGGGGGGGAAGCTTTCTTT.

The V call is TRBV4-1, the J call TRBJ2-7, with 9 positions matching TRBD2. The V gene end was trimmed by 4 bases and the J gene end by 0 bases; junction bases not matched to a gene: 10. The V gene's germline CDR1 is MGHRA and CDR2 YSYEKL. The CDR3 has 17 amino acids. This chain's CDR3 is CASSLSLLAGPSYEQYF. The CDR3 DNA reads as TGCGCCAGCAGCCTTTCCCTACTAGCGGGCCCCTCCTACGAGCAGTACTTC.

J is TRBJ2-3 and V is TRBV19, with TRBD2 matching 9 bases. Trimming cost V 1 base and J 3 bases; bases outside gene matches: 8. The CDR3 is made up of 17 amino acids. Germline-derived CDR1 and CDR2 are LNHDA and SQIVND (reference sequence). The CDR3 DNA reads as TGTGCCAGTAGTATAGTTGGCGGGAGGGAGGTGACAGATACGCAGTATTTT. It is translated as CASSIVGGREVTDTQYF.

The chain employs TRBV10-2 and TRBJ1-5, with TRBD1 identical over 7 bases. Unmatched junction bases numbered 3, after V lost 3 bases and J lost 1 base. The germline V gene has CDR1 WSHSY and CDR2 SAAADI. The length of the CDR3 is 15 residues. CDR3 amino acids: CASSEQGWSNQPQHF. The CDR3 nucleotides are TGCGCCAGCAGTGAACAGGGGTGGAGCAATCAGCCCCAGCATTTT.